This paragraph reports one T cell receptor beta chain. Its antigen is not known. Using a J-beta primer mix together with a sample-barcoded 5' primer, a second PCR was run for 7 to 11 cycles. Each cDNA molecule, via a template-switch adaptor with 12 random nucleotides, was tagged. TCRdb re-called the 5' RACE reads with MiXCR, one entry per CDR3 protein. Of 1,800,000 or so distinct CDR3 sequences listed, about 39% are singletons. The sample comes from a study of blood T cells in healthy people across ages. Study results and limitations: Per million T cells, the diversity of TCR beta decreased roughly linearly as age advanced.

Approximately 9.6 milliliters of peripheral blood were drawn from each donor into EDTA-treated tubes. This CDR3 is built from 16 residues. V was cut by 1 base and J by 6 bases, with 18 bases left in between. Germline V gives CDR1 KGHSH, CDR2 LQKENI. The receptor's source is a human donor in good health. V usage is TRBV18 and J usage is TRBJ1-2; tentatively, D is TRBD1 (6 bases). Sequencing was carried out using blood. The CDR3 is CASSPLPTGQGDGYTF. Here the CDR3 DNA reads TGTGCCAGCTCACCACTACCGACAGGCCAAGGGGATGGCTACACCTTC.